Below, one T cell receptor (beta chain) is given with its context. As yet, its antigen is unknown. The entry originates in a study of blood T cells in healthy people across ages. Study observations and caveats: The percentage of naive T cells correlated strongly with TCR beta diversity. Among T cells, TCR beta diversity per million cells dropped roughly linearly as age rose.

Primers used in a second PCR of about 7 to 12 cycles were a sample-barcoded 5' primer and a J-beta primer mix. CDR3-containing paired-end reads numbered at least 2.5 million in each sample. TCRdb reprocessed the 5' RACE reads via MiXCR and lists one record per CDR3 protein. The repertoire holds about 1.8 million distinct CDR3 sequences, around half seen once, with approximately 2% in the top ten. Trimming pared 5 bases from V and 1 base from J, leaving 11 bases between. Germline CDR1 reads MNHEY; CDR2 reads SVGEGT. The CDR3 covers 14 residues. Material: blood. The J gene is TRBJ1-1, the V gene TRBV6-2 or TRBV6-3; no firm D call. This TCR derives from a woman aged 40 to 49 in good health. The DNA for the CDR3 is TGTGCCAGCAGTACCCAATCAGAGAACACTGAAGCTTTCTTT. This translates into CASSTQSENTEAFF.